The rows below give T cell receptor beta chains drawn from one sample of a study of T cell repertoires in cytomegalovirus infection. TCRdb ran MiXCR on the reads and lists one entry per CDR3 protein. The data show roughly 280,000 distinct CDR3 sequences, about 13% seen once. The sample consisted of PBMCs. The origin of the receptors is a human donor in good health (CMV status not recorded). Some clones in this sample may be carry-over from other donors' samples. The CDR3 runs from the conserved cysteine through the conserved F or W. The D gene is left open where the match is weak. A clone size is listed for some rows: how often the clone was seen (once, few, many), or a class if it is expanded.

V	size	D	J	CDR3	DNA
TRBV19	.	.	TRBJ2-2	CASKRGNTGELFF	TGTGCCAGTAAAAGGGGCAACACCGGGGAGCTGTTTTTT
TRBV7-2	many	TRBD1	TRBJ2-5	CASSLLKRGRKETQYF	TGTGCCAGCAGCTTACTGAAGAGGGGGCGGAAAGAGACCCAGTACTTC
TRBV5-6	few	.	TRBJ2-7	CASSFSPGHSTSYEQYF	TGTGCCAGCAGCTTTAGCCCGGGACACTCGACATCCTACGAGCAGTACTTC
TRBV7-2	many	.	TRBJ2-1	CASSLGLAYNEQFF	TGTGCCAGCAGCTTAGGACTAGCCTACAATGAGCAGTTCTTC
TRBV27	few	.	TRBJ2-1	CASSNEQFF	TGTGCCAGCTCAAATGAGCAGTTCTTC
TRBV29-1	.	.	TRBJ2-3	CSVDKSTETQYF	TGCAGCGTTGATAAGAGCACAGAGACGCAGTATTTT
TRBV29-1	few	TRBD1	TRBJ2-2	CSAARGQTTGELFF	TGCAGCGCAGCTCGGGGACAGACCACCGGGGAGCTGTTTTTT
TRBV20-1	.	.	TRBJ1-6	CSARTENSPLHF	TGCAGTGCTAGGACAGAGAATTCACCCCTCCACTTT
TRBV5-4	many	TRBD1	TRBJ1-2	CASSPLWTGEGGYTF	TGTGCCAGCAGCCCGCTCTGGACAGGGGAGGGTGGCTACACCTTC
TRBV20-1	.	.	TRBJ2-7	CSARDRVASYEQYF	TGCAGTGCTAGAGACAGGGTAGCTTCCTACGAGCAGTACTTC
TRBV28	many	.	TRBJ1-4	CASSLPEGNEKLFF	TGTGCCAGCAGTTTACCAGAGGGGAATGAAAAACTGTTTTTT